Presented here are 27 T cell receptor beta chains from one specimen sequenced in a study of blood T cells in healthy people across ages. Through a sample-barcoded 5' primer and a J-beta primer mix, a second PCR was run for roughly 6 to 11 cycles. MiXCR was run by TCRdb on the 5' RACE reads, yielding one entry per CDR3 protein. The data contain approximately 1.5 million distinct CDR3 sequences, roughly 43% of them singletons. Sequencing was performed on blood. The origin of the receptors is a woman aged 18-29 years in good health.

The V call is TRBV19, the J call TRBJ2-7, with D perhaps given as TRBD1 or TRBD2 (5 bases each). The CDR3 consists of 15 residues. V gave up 3 bases and J gave up 3 bases, with 15 bases separating them. Per germline, CDR1 LNHDA and CDR2 SQIVND (reference sequence). CDR3 sequence (DNA): TGTGCCAGTAGTATCGGATGGGGACCGAGCTACGAGCAGTACTTC. Translated: CASSIGWGPSYEQYF.

The genes are TRBV3-1 and TRBJ1-2; D might be TRBD1 (5 bases). There are 15 residues in the CDR3. Trimming took 3 bases from V and 1 from J, leaving 12 bases between them. The germline CDR1 and CDR2 sequences are LGHDT and YNNKEL (reference sequence). The DNA for the CDR3 is TGTGCCAGCAGCCACTCCAGAGGGGTTAACTATGGCTACACCTTC. It translates to CASSHSRGVNYGYTF.

A few counts support this clonotype. This sequence joins TRBV29-1 and TRBJ2-3; D is possibly TRBD2 (5 bases). The ends were cut back, 0 bases at V and 4 bases at J, with 14 bases in the middle. The germline CDR1 and CDR2 sequences are SQVTM and ANQGSEA. The CDR3 contains 15 residues. The CDR3 coding sequence is TGCAGCGTTGAAGAGCGCTCCCGAGGGCCAGATACGCAGTATTTT. Translation: CSVEERSRGPDTQYF.

A note on this clonotype: One end of the junction is discordant with germline, which a read error may explain. The gene calls are TRBV6-1 and TRBJ2-1; 9 bases match TRBD2. The CDR3 runs to 16 residues. Germline CDR1 is MNHNS and CDR2 is SASEGT. CDR3 nucleotides: TGTGCCAGTGGAGAGGTGGCTAGCGGGGACTACAAGGAGCAGTTCTTC. Amino acids: CASGEVASGDYKEQFF.

The chain is built from TRBV20-1 and TRBJ1-2, with D perhaps matching TRBD1 (5 bases). V shed 1 base and J shed 9 bases, with 15 bases lying between them. The CDR3 covers 13 residues. Per germline, CDR1 DFQATT and CDR2 SNEGSKA (reference sequence). CDR3 nucleotide sequence: TGCAGTGCTAGAGGGGCAGGGTTTGAGAGCTACACCTTC. This encodes CSARGAGFESYTF.

This clonotype was detected only a few times. The DNA of the CDR3 is TGTGCCAGCAGCTTAGTACGGGGGTATCGAAATGAGCAGTTCTTC. Its translation is CASSLVRGYRNEQFF. This chain uses TRBV11-2 with TRBJ2-1, with D possibly TRBD2 on 6 matching bases. The germline V gene has CDR1 SGHAT and CDR2 FQNNGV. Trimming shortened V by 1 base and J by 7 bases, and 14 bases separated the two germline ends. This CDR3 contains 15 residues.

This clonotype was detected many times. The rearrangement joins TRBV9 to TRBJ1-1, with D hard to call. CDR3 length: 15 residues. Looked up from germline, CDR1 is SGDLS and CDR2 is YYNGEE. V lost 0 bases, J lost 0 bases, and 9 bases lay in between. The CDR3 reads CASSVGEGVNTEAFF. CDR3 nucleotides: TGTGCCAGCAGCGTAGGGGAAGGAGTGAACACTGAAGCTTTCTTT.

The J gene is TRBJ2-3, the V gene TRBV24-1, with a tentative D call TRBD1 (6 bases). Trimming took off 3 bases at V and 1 base at J, with 10 bases between the two ends. The V gene's germline CDR1 is KGHDR and CDR2 SFDVKD. The length of the CDR3 is 15 residues. For the CDR3, the DNA is TGTGCCACCAGTGATCGGACAGTCCGCACAGATACGCAGTATTTT. Residues: CATSDRTVRTDTQYF.

Here the CDR3 reads CASSLGGTGSYGQYF. CDR3 in DNA: TGTGCCAGCAGCTTAGGTGGGACAGGTTCCTACGGGCAGTACTTC. V and J are TRBV7-2 and TRBJ2-4; 8 nucleotides agree with TRBD1. V dropped 1 base and J dropped 13; count of bases not matched to a gene: 12. This CDR3 region has 15 residues. Per the germline V gene, CDR1 is SGHTA and CDR2 is FQGNSA.

The rearrangement joins TRBV7-2 to TRBJ2-1; 9 bases line up with TRBD1. The CDR3 totals 16 residues. J gave up 7 bases and V 4 bases, and 11 bases lay outside the gene matches. CDR1 SGHTA and CDR2 FQGNSA come from the germline V gene. The CDR3 protein is CASSSYRGQSGNEQFF. DNA of the CDR3: TGTGCCAGCAGCTCCTACAGGGGGCAATCGGGGAATGAGCAGTTCTTC.

The rearrangement uses TRBV24-1 and TRBJ2-7, with D maybe TRBD2 (5 bases). Trimming shortened V by 4 bases and J by 2 bases, and 5 bases separated the two germline ends. The CDR3 is 12 amino acids. Germline V gene sequence: CDR1 KGHDR, CDR2 SFDVKD. CDR3 DNA sequence: TGTGCCACCAGTGACGGGACCTACGAGCAGTACTTC. Residues: CATSDGTYEQYF.

This sequence joins TRBV7-2 and TRBJ2-7; TRBD2 agrees at 12 bases. CDR1 is SGHTA, CDR2 FQGNSA, per germline. The CDR3 has 16 amino acids. With V trimmed by 5 bases and J by 5 bases, 10 bases remained unmatched. The CDR3: CASSPRLAGVPHEQYF. CDR3 nucleotides: TGTGCCAGCAGCCCACGACTAGCGGGAGTTCCCCACGAGCAGTACTTC.

The J gene is TRBJ2-5, the V gene TRBV7-2; 11 bases agree with TRBD1. Losses at the gene ends were 5 bases for V and 5 bases for J; bases not matched to a gene: 4. The CDR3 length is 14 residues. Germline CDR1 is SGHTA and CDR2 is FQGNSA. DNA of the CDR3: TGTGCCAGCAGCCGGACAGGGGGCTGGGAGACCCAGTACTTC. Protein: CASSRTGGWETQYF. The full variable domain, rest sourced from reference TRBV7-2 and TRBJ2-5, is GAGVSQSPSNKVTEKGKDVELRCDPISGHTALYWYRQSLGQGLEFLIYFQGNSAPDKSGLPSDRFSAERTGGSVSTLTIQRTQQEDSAVYLCASSRTGGWETQYFGPGTRLLVL.

The chain joins TRBV20-1 to TRBJ1-5; no firm D call. V was cut by 1 base and J by 3 bases, with 10 bases left in between. CDR1 is DFQATT, CDR2 SNEGSKA, per germline (reference sequence). The CDR3 covers 14 residues. In DNA form, the CDR3 reads TGCAGTGCTAGAGGGCAGAGGTACAATCAGCCCCAGCATTTT. As protein: CSARGQRYNQPQHF.

The chain carries TRBV29-1 and TRBJ2-1; tentative D call: TRBD2 (6 bases). TRBJ2-7 matches the DNA end more closely, so the J call is doubtful. Germline assignment: CDR1 SQVTM and CDR2 ANQGSEA. The CDR3 has 16 residues. This CDR3 is CSVEDGGARSYNEQYF. CDR3 nucleotide sequence: TGCAGCGTTGAAGATGGAGGGGCTAGGTCCTACAATGAGCAGTACTTC.

The gene calls are TRBV5-6 and TRBJ1-6, with D possibly being TRBD1 (6 bases). The CDR3 has 15 residues. The ends were cut back, 2 bases at V and 2 bases at J, with 8 bases in the middle. The V gene's germline CDR1 is SGHDT and CDR2 YYEEEE. CDR3 sequence reads: CASSFRQAYNSPLHF. The CDR3 region has the DNA TGTGCCAGCAGCTTCCGACAGGCCTATAATTCACCCCTCCACTTT.

This chain links TRBV6-1 with TRBJ2-7; the D call may be TRBD1 or TRBD2 (5 bases each). The CDR3 is 14 residues long. V was clipped by 6 bases and J by 3 bases, with 15 bases between them. CDR1 MNHNS and CDR2 SASEGT come from the germline V gene. The DNA for the CDR3 is TGTGCCAGCAGGGCCGTTGGGGGTGGCTACGAGCAGTACTTC. Translation gives CASRAVGGGYEQYF.

J is TRBJ2-2 and V is TRBV4-1, with D uncertain. Per germline, CDR1 MGHRA and CDR2 YSYEKL. The CDR3 is 17 residues long. V was pared by 1 base and J by 4 bases, with 16 bases between. CDR3 sequence (DNA): TGCGCCAGCAGCCAAGCTACCTGGGCTAGTACCACCGGGGAGCTGTTTTTT. This encodes CASSQATWASTTGELFF.

On this clonotype itself: Germline is not matched at one junction end, which may reflect a read error. The V call is TRBV13, the J call TRBJ2-7, with D possibly matching TRBD1 (5 bases). This CDR3 is 14 amino acids long. CDR1 is PRHDT and CDR2 is FYEKMQ in the germline V gene (reference sequence). DNA of the CDR3: TGTGCCAGCAGCGTAGGCGGACATGGATACGAGCAGTACTTC. This sequence encodes CASSVGGHGYEQYF.

This clonotype was seen a handful of times. The CDR3 reads CASSSKGVYEQYF. The CDR3 nucleotides read TGTGCCAGCAGCTCCAAAGGGGTATACGAGCAGTACTTC. This chain uses TRBV6-2 or TRBV6-3 with TRBJ2-7; tentatively, D is TRBD1 (5 bases). Germline V gene lookup returns CDR1 MNHEY and CDR2 SVGEGT. This CDR3 has 13 amino acids. V was shortened by 6 bases and J by 4 bases, with 13 bases between the two germline ends.

This clonotype was observed many times. The chain couples TRBV12-3 or TRBV12-4 to TRBJ2-1, with 7 bases matching TRBD2. The CDR3 totals 13 residues. The junction had 10 bases not matched to a gene; V was cut back by 8 bases and J by 9 bases. CDR3 nucleotide sequence: TGTGCCAGCGGCTATGGGAGGGCCGTTGAGCAGTTCTTC. Its translation is CASGYGRAVEQFF.

The chain employs TRBV6-5 and TRBJ2-4; 9 bases fit TRBD1. TRBJ2-7 explains the end of the DNA better; the J call may be wrong. The CDR3 extends over 15 amino acids. Germline V gives CDR1 MNHEY, CDR2 SVGAGI. The CDR3 is CASSYEATGGYEQYF. CDR3 sequence (DNA): TGTGCCAGCAGTTACGAGGCGACAGGGGGTTACGAGCAGTACTTC.

This sequence joins TRBV6-2 or TRBV6-3 and TRBJ2-1; 7 positions match TRBD2. Trimming cost V 2 bases and J 8 bases; bases outside gene matches: 15. The CDR3 runs to 17 residues. The V gene's germline CDR1 is MNHEY and CDR2 SVGEGT. The CDR3 DNA is TGTGCCAGCAGTTACCCTCTCCGACGAGCGGGGTACGATGAGCAGTTCTTC. Encoded protein: CASSYPLRRAGYDEQFF.

This clonotype appeared a few times. V gene TRBV20-1 combines with J gene TRBJ1-4; a weak D match, TRBD1 (5 bases). This CDR3 region has 14 residues. Germline CDR1 is DFQATT and CDR2 is SNEGSKA (reference sequence). Trimming stripped 3 bases from V and 7 bases from J, with 15 bases between. CDR3 DNA: TGCAGTGCTAGGGGGGAGAATTGGAGTGAAAAACTGTTTTTT. Translation gives CSARGENWSEKLFF.

The V call is TRBV5-1, the J call TRBJ2-1; D remains ambiguous. CDR3 size: 16 residues. The V gene's germline CDR1 is SGHRS and CDR2 YFSETQ. Trimming shortened V by 3 bases and J by 1 base, and 14 bases separated the two germline ends. The CDR3 is CASSSREKASYNEQFF. The CDR3 region has the DNA TGCGCCAGCAGCTCGCGCGAAAAGGCGTCCTACAATGAGCAGTTCTTC.

The table lists this clonotype with a few counts. The gene calls are TRBV20-1 and TRBJ2-7, with TRBD2 as a possible D gene (5 bases). The CDR3 extends over 14 amino acids. V lost 5 bases and J lost 7, with 21 bases in between. From germline, CDR1 is DFQATT and CDR2 SNEGSKA (reference sequence). CDR3 nucleotide sequence: TGCAGTGCTCCGCTGCGGTTGAGCGGCGATGAGCAGTACTTC. Protein: CSAPLRLSGDEQYF.

The gene calls are TRBV5-5 and TRBJ1-4; D gene ambiguous. The ends were cut back, 4 bases at V and 8 bases at J, with 9 bases in the middle. Germline CDR1 SGHKS, CDR2 YYEKEE (reference sequence). The CDR3 length is 12 residues. In nucleotides, the CDR3 is TGTGCCAGCAGCCCGGACTTGGAAAAACTGTTTTTT. This translates into CASSPDLEKLFF.